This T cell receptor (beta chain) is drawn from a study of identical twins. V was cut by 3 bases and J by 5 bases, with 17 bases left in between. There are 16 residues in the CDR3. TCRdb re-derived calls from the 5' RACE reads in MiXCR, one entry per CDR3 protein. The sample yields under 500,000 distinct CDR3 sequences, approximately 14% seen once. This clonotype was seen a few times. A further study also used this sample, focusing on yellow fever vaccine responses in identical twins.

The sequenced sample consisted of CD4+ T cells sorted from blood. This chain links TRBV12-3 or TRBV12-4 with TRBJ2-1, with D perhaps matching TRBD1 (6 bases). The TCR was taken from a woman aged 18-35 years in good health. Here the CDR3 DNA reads TGTGCCAGCAGTTTGGGGGCAGGGTCGATTAACAATGAGCAGTTCTTC. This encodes CASSLGAGSINNEQFF.